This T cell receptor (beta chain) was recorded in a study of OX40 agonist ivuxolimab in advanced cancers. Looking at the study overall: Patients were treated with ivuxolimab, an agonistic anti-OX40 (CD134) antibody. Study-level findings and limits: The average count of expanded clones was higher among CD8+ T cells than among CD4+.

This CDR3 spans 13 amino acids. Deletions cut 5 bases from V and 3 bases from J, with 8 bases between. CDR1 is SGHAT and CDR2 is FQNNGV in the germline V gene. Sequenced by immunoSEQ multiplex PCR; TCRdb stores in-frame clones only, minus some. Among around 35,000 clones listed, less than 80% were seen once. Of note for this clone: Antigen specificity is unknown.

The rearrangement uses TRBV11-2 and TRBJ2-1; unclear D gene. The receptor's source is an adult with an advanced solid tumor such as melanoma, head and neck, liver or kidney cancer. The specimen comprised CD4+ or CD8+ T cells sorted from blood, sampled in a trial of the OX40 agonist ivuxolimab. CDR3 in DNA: TGTGCCAGCAGCACGGACGGCTACAATGAGCAGTTCTTC. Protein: CASSTDGYNEQFF.